This is a list of T cell receptor beta chains from one sample in a study of a mutant IDH1 vaccine in newly diagnosed glioma. TCRdb keeps only in-frame clones here, not all; method: immunoSEQ multiplex PCR. Of 26,000 or so clones in the sample, 75% to 90% were seen once. For these receptors, no antigen is known. Sequencing was performed on PBMCs, taken from a glioma patient whose treatment included an IDH1 peptide vaccine. These receptors were obtained from a man aged 25-45 years with glioma. Both conserved end residues are part of each CDR3. D genes are given only for firm matches. The size field is filled for only some rows; it gives once, few, many or a size class.

V: TRBV5-8
D: -
size: -
J: TRBJ1-2
DNA: TGTGCCAGCACCCTACGGACCTATGGCTACACCTTC
CDR3: CASTLRTYGYTF

V: TRBV6-1
D: -
size: -
J: TRBJ1-1
DNA: TGTGCCAGCAGTGGATATTCGACAGGACCGAACACTGAAGCTTTCTTT
CDR3: CASSGYSTGPNTEAFF

V: TRBV30
D: -
size: -
J: TRBJ1-6
DNA: TGTGCCTGTGGCAGGGTTTTATCACCCCTCCACTTT
CDR3: CACGRVLSPLHF

V: TRBV29-1
D: TRBD2
size: -
J: TRBJ2-5
DNA: TGCAGCGTTAGGAGCGGGGGAGAGACCCAGTACTTC
CDR3: CSVRSGGETQYF

V: TRBV4-3
D: -
size: -
J: TRBJ1-6
DNA: TGCGCCAGCAGCCAAGATCCCACAGGGACTCCCCTCCACTTT
CDR3: CASSQDPTGTPLHF

V: TRBV7-9
D: -
size: -
J: TRBJ1-1
DNA: TGTGCCAGCAGCTTTCCCACTCGTATGACTGGCACTGAAGCTTTCTTT
CDR3: CASSFPTRMTGTEAFF

V: TRBV15
D: -
size: -
J: TRBJ2-7
DNA: TGTGCCACCAGCAGAGTCATGGGGCCAGGGTACGAGCAGTACTTC
CDR3: CATSRVMGPGYEQYF

V: TRBV5-5
D: TRBD2
size: -
J: TRBJ2-3
DNA: TGTGCCACCGGGACTACTAGCACAGATACGCAGTATTTT
CDR3: CATGTTSTDTQYF

V: TRBV30
D: TRBD1
size: -
J: TRBJ2-7
DNA: TGTGCCTGGAGTGTGGACAGGCGACCCTACGAGCAGTACTTC
CDR3: CAWSVDRRPYEQYF

V: TRBV7-9
D: TRBD1
size: -
J: TRBJ1-1
DNA: TGTGCCAGCAGCGCTCTTAGACAGGGTCGGGCTTTCTTT
CDR3: CASSALRQGRAFF

V: TRBV5-1
D: -
size: few
J: TRBJ1-1
DNA: TGCGCCAGCAGCTTTTTAGGCACTGAAGCTTTCTTT
CDR3: CASSFLGTEAFF

V: TRBV9
D: -
size: -
J: TRBJ1-6
DNA: TGTGCCAGCAGCGTAGCTGGGGGCGGAAATTCACCCCTCCACTTT
CDR3: CASSVAGGGNSPLHF

V: TRBV5-1
D: TRBD1
size: -
J: TRBJ1-1
DNA: TGCGCCAGCAGCTTGGTTCAGGGGGCTGCTGAAGCTTTCTTT
CDR3: CASSLVQGAAEAFF

V: TRBV5-8
D: -
size: once
J: TRBJ1-1
DNA: TGTGCCAGCAGCTACAGTCGCACTGAAGCTTTCTTT
CDR3: CASSYSRTEAFF

V: TRBV7-9
D: -
size: few
J: TRBJ1-5
DNA: TGTGCCAGCAGCTTAGAATTATCGGGGCAGCCCCAGCATTTT
CDR3: CASSLELSGQPQHF

V: TRBV7-9
D: TRBD2
size: -
J: TRBJ2-3
DNA: TGTGCCAGCAGCTTAGTAGGCGGGGGGACCACAGATACGCAGTATTTT
CDR3: CASSLVGGGTTDTQYF

V: TRBV6-1
D: -
size: -
J: TRBJ2-7
DNA: TGTGCCAGCAGTGAAGGCGGCCCGGGCCTGGTGATCTACGAGCAGTACTTC
CDR3: CASSEGGPGLVIYEQYF

V: TRBV5-4
D: TRBD1
size: -
J: TRBJ1-3
DNA: TGTGCCAGCAGCTTGGGACAGGGGCGAAACACCATATATTTT
CDR3: CASSLGQGRNTIYF

V: TRBV19
D: -
size: -
J: TRBJ2-1
DNA: TGTGCCAGTAGTGAAGAGCAGGGTTCGGATGAGCAGTTCTTC
CDR3: CASSEEQGSDEQFF

V: TRBV5-1
D: TRBD2
size: -
J: TRBJ2-5
DNA: TGCGCCAGCAGCTTGGACCCAGCGGGAGGGCGAGAGACCCAGTACTTC
CDR3: CASSLDPAGGRETQYF

V: TRBV2
D: TRBD1
size: -
J: TRBJ2-5
DNA: TGTGCCAGCAGAGATGGACAGGGGCAAGAGACCCAGTACTTC
CDR3: CASRDGQGQETQYF

V: TRBV2
D: TRBD1
size: -
J: TRBJ1-2
DNA: TGTGCCAGCAGTGAAACAGGGGATGACTATGGCTACACCTTC
CDR3: CASSETGDDYGYTF

V: TRBV7-9
D: TRBD1
size: once
J: TRBJ1-1
DNA: TGTGCCAGCAGCCCTTACCTTGGACAGGCTATCACTGAAGCTTTCTTT
CDR3: CASSPYLGQAITEAFF

V: TRBV5-1
D: TRBD2
size: -
J: TRBJ2-5
DNA: TGCGCCAGTCGACTGGCGGGAGTGGAAGAGACCCAGTACTTC
CDR3: CASRLAGVEETQYF

V: TRBV4-2
D: -
size: -
J: TRBJ2-7
DNA: TGTGCCAGCAGCCAAGACGTACAAGGTTTCGAGCAGTACTTC
CDR3: CASSQDVQGFEQYF